Below, 20 T cell receptor beta chains from the same sample are listed, as sequenced in a study of blood T cell repertoires in COVID-19. The assay was immunoSEQ multiplex PCR, and TCRdb's table has in-frame clones only and misses some. The table lists roughly 60,000 clones, around 90% of them singletons. Source material: peripheral blood. The receptor source for this set is a man aged 40-49 years with COVID-19, enrolled during active disease.

V is TRBV3-1 (or the pseudogene TRBV3-2) and J is TRBJ2-7, with D unclear. Looked up from germline, CDR1 is LGHDT and CDR2 is YNNKEL (reference sequence). The length of the CDR3 is 13 residues. The V end lost 0 bases, the J end lost 6 bases, and 9 bases lay between the germline ends. The CDR3 spells CASSQEGSGEQYF. CDR3 in DNA: TGTGCCAGCAGCCAAGAGGGCAGTGGCGAGCAGTACTTC.

This chain links TRBV27 with TRBJ1-1; TRBD1 might be the D (6 bases). Germline CDR1 and CDR2: MNHEY and SMNVEV (reference sequence). CDR3 length: 14 amino acids. V lost 3 bases to trimming and J lost 4 bases, with 12 bases between them. CDR3 sequence reads: CASSLTRGSTEAFF. CDR3 nucleotides: TGTGCCAGCAGTTTGACAAGGGGGTCCACTGAAGCTTTCTTT.

This chain joins TRBV5-1 and TRBJ2-7; D is possibly TRBD1 (6 bases). Per the germline V gene, CDR1 is SGHRS and CDR2 is YFSETQ. V dropped 4 bases and J dropped 3 bases, with 23 bases sitting between them. The CDR3 contains 17 residues. The CDR3, as DNA: TGCGCCAGCAGCCCCCGTGAAGGCCGCCAGGGGTTCTACGAGCAGTACTTC. Protein product: CASSPREGRQGFYEQYF.

The J gene is TRBJ2-3, the V gene TRBV4-1; D uncertain. Per the germline V gene, CDR1 is MGHRA and CDR2 is YSYEKL. The CDR3 has 15 residues. Trimming removed 1 base from V and 0 bases from J, with 8 bases in between. In nucleotides, the CDR3 is TGCGCCAGCAGCCAAGTCTTGTCTAGCACAGATACGCAGTATTTT. Amino acid sequence: CASSQVLSSTDTQYF.

The chain recombines TRBV4-1 with TRBJ2-1, with a tentative D call TRBD2 (6 bases). The V and J ends lost 1 base and 0 bases respectively, with 13 bases between them. Germline CDR1 MGHRA, CDR2 YSYEKL. The CDR3 length is 17 residues. The CDR3 protein is CASSQAGGGISYNEQFF. In nucleotides, the CDR3 is TGCGCCAGCAGCCAAGCTGGAGGAGGGATCTCCTACAATGAGCAGTTCTTC.

V gene TRBV10-2 combines with J gene TRBJ2-3; no definite D call. Germline values: CDR1 WSHSY, CDR2 SAAADI. The CDR3 covers 14 residues. The V gene lost 4 bases and the J gene lost 2 bases, with 10 bases spanning the gap. Here the CDR3 reads CASSAWQVTDTQYF. The DNA for the CDR3 is TGCGCCAGCAGTGCGTGGCAGGTCACAGATACGCAGTATTTT.

The rearrangement joins TRBV2 to TRBJ1-6; D possibly corresponds to TRBD1 (5 bases). The CDR3 is 16 residues long. Germline CDR1 and CDR2: SNHLY and FYNNEI. Deletions cut 2 bases from V and 13 bases from J, with 21 bases between. The CDR3 DNA sequence: TGTGCCAGCAGTGAACGACATCCGGGCGGGGCGAGTCCCCTCCACTTT. This sequence encodes CASSERHPGGASPLHF.

This clone has a single count. This chain links TRBV24-1 with TRBJ2-1, with TRBD2 matching over 8 bases. Germline CDR1 KGHDR, CDR2 SFDVKD. V lost 8 bases, J lost 6 bases, and 8 bases stayed unmatched. The CDR3 is 14 amino acids. Here the CDR3 reads CATTSGGPSNEQFF. In nucleotides, the CDR3 is TGTGCCACCACCTCGGGAGGGCCGAGCAATGAGCAGTTCTTC.

J is TRBJ1-1 and V is TRBV12-3 or TRBV12-4; D unresolved. The germline V and J ends were trimmed by 6 bases and 9 bases, with 11 bases remaining between them. The CDR3 is 11 amino acids. The CDR3 nucleotides read TGTGCCAGCAGCACACAACTAAAAGCTTTCTTT. It encodes CASSTQLKAFF.

J is TRBJ2-3 and V is TRBV14, with D tentatively TRBD2 (7 bases). The V gene lost 1 base and the J gene lost 9 bases, with 14 bases spanning the gap. Germline-derived CDR1 and CDR2 are SGHDN and FVKESK. The CDR3 covers 14 residues. DNA of the CDR3: TGTGCCAGCAGCCAAGGTGGGGGGGCCTCAACGCAGTATTTT. Protein: CASSQGGGASTQYF.

V is TRBV18 and J is TRBJ1-1; unclear D gene. Germline lookup yields CDR1 KGHSH and CDR2 LQKENI. Trimming removed 6 bases at V and 1 base at J, with 9 bases between. The CDR3 consists of 13 residues. In DNA form, the CDR3 reads TGTGCCAGCTCCCAACAGCAGAACACTGAAGCTTTCTTT. Amino acid sequence: CASSQQQNTEAFF.

This clone was detected only a few times. The CDR3 DNA reads TGTGCCAGCAGTCCCCAAGGACAGCCTTACTATGGCTACACCTTC. Its protein product is CASSPQGQPYYGYTF. V usage is TRBV2 and J usage is TRBJ1-2; D perhaps matches TRBD1 (6 bases). CDR1 is SNHLY and CDR2 is FYNNEI in the germline V gene. This CDR3 contains 15 residues. Trimming shortened V by 5 bases and J by 3 bases, and 16 bases separated the two germline ends.

This clone has only one observation. The J gene is TRBJ1-2, the V gene TRBV24-1, with 7 bases identical to TRBD1. The CDR3 runs 14 residues. V gave up 5 bases and J gave up 9 bases; unmatched junction bases: 11. The V gene's germline CDR1 is KGHDR and CDR2 SFDVKD. CDR3 protein: CATSGTGDYGSYTF. The CDR3 coding sequence is TGTGCCACCAGTGGCACAGGGGATTATGGGAGCTACACCTTC.

As DNA, the CDR3 is TGCAGCGTCAAGGGTTACGGGGACACTGAAGCTTTCTTT. As protein: CSVKGYGDTEAFF. The J gene is TRBJ1-1, the V gene TRBV29-1; D gene ambiguous. The germline V gene has CDR1 SQVTM and CDR2 ANQGSEA. This CDR3 is built from 13 residues. V was shortened by 6 bases and J by 3 bases, with 14 bases between the two germline ends.

The rearrangement links TRBV6-6 to TRBJ1-6; 8 bases map to TRBD1. This CDR3 spans 16 amino acids. CDR1 is MNHNY, CDR2 SVGAGI, per germline (reference sequence). V was pared by 5 bases and J by 0 bases, with 3 bases of the junction left unmatched. The CDR3 protein is CASSRTGSSYNSPLHF. CDR3 DNA sequence: TGTGCCAGCAGTCGGACAGGGAGCTCCTATAATTCACCCCTCCACTTT.

The rearrangement uses TRBV6-5 and TRBJ2-7; no reliable D call. The V and J ends lost 5 bases and 7 bases respectively, with 9 bases between them. CDR1 is MNHEY and CDR2 is SVGAGI in the germline V gene. This CDR3 is built from 11 residues. CDR3 loop: CASSPFNEQYF. For the CDR3, the DNA is TGTGCCAGCAGTCCCTTTAATGAGCAGTACTTC.

This chain links TRBV2 with TRBJ2-7; 13 bases agree with TRBD2. With 6 bases clipped from V and 5 bases from J, the junction kept 4 bases outside the gene matches. The CDR3 contains 14 residues. Germline CDR1 and CDR2: SNHLY and FYNNEI. In DNA, the CDR3 is TGTGCCAGCAGGCGAGGACTAGCGGGGGACGAGCAGTACTTC. It yields the protein CASRRGLAGDEQYF.

In its sample, this clone was seen a few times. The rearrangement links TRBV12-3 or TRBV12-4 to TRBJ1-2; 7 positions agree with TRBD1. With 4 bases clipped from V and 7 bases from J, the junction kept 6 bases outside the gene matches. CDR3 length equals 13 residues. The CDR3 loop reads CASSSGQIPGYTF. The DNA of the CDR3 is TGTGCCAGCAGTTCGGGACAGATTCCTGGCTACACCTTC.

V gene TRBV25-1 combines with J gene TRBJ2-3; TRBD2 aligns across 9 bases. CDR1 and CDR2 from the germline V gene are MGHDK and SYGVNS. Losses at the gene ends were 3 bases for V and 4 bases for J; bases not matched to a gene: 5. This CDR3 is built from 15 residues. CDR3 coding DNA: TGTGCCAGCAGTGACTACGGCGGGGGGGCAGATACGCAGTATTTT. It specifies CASSDYGGGADTQYF.

The chain links TRBV21-1 to TRBJ1-5; the D call in the table, TRBD1, was not verified against the DNA. TRBV21-1 is recorded as a pseudogene. CDR3 length: 16 amino acids. CDR3 nucleotide sequence: TGTGCCAGCAGCAAAGCTAGACACTTTTCGGAACAGCCCCAGCATTTT. This gives the protein CASSKARHFSEQPQHF.